What follows are 14 T cell receptor beta chains derived from one specimen sequenced in a study of T cell responses to AZD1222 COVID-19 vaccine. Measured with immunoSEQ multiplex PCR; TCRdb has only the in-frame clones, and not every one. This table holds under 250,000 clones, roughly 91% found once. Material: peripheral blood, obtained on day 0 of MenACWY control vaccination. The source of these receptors is an adult in good health.

The chain carries TRBV7-2 and TRBJ1-3; D is unresolved. Germline values: CDR1 SGHTA, CDR2 FQGNSA. The CDR3 has 17 amino acids. With 1 base removed from V and 0 bases from J, the gap between germline ends came to 13 bases. The CDR3 loop reads CASSLDGTSISGNTIYF. The CDR3 nucleotides read TGTGCCAGCAGCTTAGATGGCACCTCAATCTCTGGAAACACCATATATTTT.

V gene TRBV28 combines with J gene TRBJ1-1; 7 nucleotides align to TRBD1. Germline V CDR1 and CDR2: MDHEN, SYDVKM. Germline trimming cut 3 bases from V and 8 bases from J; bases unmatched to any gene: 12. The length of the CDR3 is 15 residues. In nucleotides, the CDR3 is TGTGCCAGCAGTTTTAGGACCGACAGGGTTAAGGAAGCTTTCTTT. This sequence encodes CASSFRTDRVKEAFF. Looking up the rest from reference TRBV28 and TRBJ1-1 gives the full variable domain: DVKVTQSSRYLVKRTGEKVFLECVQDMDHENMFWYRQDPGLGLRLIYFSYDVKMKEKGDIPEGYSVSREKKERFSLILESASTNQTSMYLCASSFRTDRVKEAFFGQGTRLTVV.

The chain has TRBV7-6 and TRBJ2-1; TRBD1 agrees at 9 bases. CDR1 is SGHVS, CDR2 FNYEAQ, per germline. CDR3 length: 17 amino acids. J lost 11 bases, V lost 2 bases, and 16 bases had no gene match. The CDR3 bases are TGTGCCAGCAGCTTAAGCATAAGGACAGGGGAAAGGGATAAGCAGTTCTTC. Its protein product is CASSLSIRTGERDKQFF.

A few counts support this clone. The junction and the germline gene differ at one end; a read error may be behind it. The rearrangement uses TRBV20-1 and TRBJ2-1, with no clear D. Per the germline V gene, CDR1 is DFQATT and CDR2 is SNEGSKA (reference sequence). CDR3 length: 11 residues. This CDR3 is CSAREYSEQFF. Written as DNA, the CDR3 is TGCAGTGCTAGAGAGTACAGTGAGCAGTTCTTC.

This clone was seen a single time. The chain uses TRBV21-1 and TRBJ1-1; the table assigns TRBD1, which was not confirmed against the DNA. TRBV21-1 is an annotated pseudogene. The CDR3 sequence is 11 residues long. The CDR3 spells CASLKGTEAFF. DNA of the CDR3: TGTGCCAGCTTGAAGGGGACTGAAGCTTTCTTT.

The V call is TRBV5-5, the J call TRBJ2-7; no clear D gene. The CDR3 covers 13 residues. The V end was cut by 1 base, the J end by 2 bases, with 7 bases between. Germline V lookup: CDR1 SGHKS, CDR2 YYEKEE (reference sequence). The CDR3 spells CASSLNGAYEQYF. CDR3 coding DNA: TGTGCCAGCAGCTTGAACGGAGCCTACGAGCAGTACTTC.

CDR3 protein: CASSSTGKGSPLHF. The CDR3 DNA reads as TGTGCCAGCAGCTCCACCGGGAAGGGTTCACCCCTCCACTTT. This chain joins TRBV7-3 and TRBJ1-6; D is uncertain. V was clipped by 4 bases and J by 9 bases, with 13 bases between them. Germline assignment: CDR1 SGHTA and CDR2 FQGTGA. This CDR3 spans 14 amino acids. The full variable domain, completed using reference TRBV7-3 and TRBJ1-6, is GAGVSQTPSNKVTEKGKYVELRCDPISGHTALYWYRQSLGQGPEFLIYFQGTGAADDSGLPNDRFFAVRPEGSVSTLKIQRTERGDSAVYLCASSSTGKGSPLHFGNGTRLTVT.

The chain recombines TRBV6-1 with TRBJ1-6; D not resolved. The CDR3 contains 16 residues. CDR1 and CDR2 from the germline V gene are MNHNS and SASEGT. The V end was cut by 4 bases, the J end by 0 bases, with 10 bases between. The CDR3 DNA reads as TGTGCCAGCAGTGCTGGCCAGAGCTCCTATAATTCACCCCTCCACTTT. It is translated as CASSAGQSSYNSPLHF.

The rearrangement uses TRBV4-3 and TRBJ1-1; D gene ambiguous. Trimming removed 0 bases from V and 1 base from J, with 6 bases in between. This CDR3 is 14 amino acids long. Germline V gene data show CDR1 as LGHNA and CDR2 as YSLEER. The chain's CDR3 is CASSQEWRNTEAFF. The CDR3 DNA reads as TGCGCCAGCAGCCAAGAATGGAGGAACACTGAAGCTTTCTTT.

DNA for the CDR3: TGTGCCAGCAGAACATTGGGACGGCTCAGTAGCGAGCAGTACTTC. Translated, it gives CASRTLGRLSSEQYF. This chain connects TRBV28 to TRBJ2-7; either TRBD1 or TRBD2 may fit D (5 bases each). Trimming left V 6 bases short and J 6 bases short, with 21 bases between. Germline V lookup: CDR1 MDHEN, CDR2 SYDVKM. CDR3 length equals 15 residues.

V usage is TRBV2 and J usage is TRBJ2-5; 12 bases are shared with TRBD2. The V segment lost 9 bases and the J segment 0 bases; nucleotides outside the gene matches: 5. CDR1 is SNHLY and CDR2 is FYNNEI in the germline V gene. The CDR3 totals 15 residues. The DNA of the CDR3 is TGTGCCAGTACGTCTAGCGGGGGGGACCAAGAGACCCAGTACTTC. Translation gives CASTSSGGDQETQYF.

The chain uses TRBV19 and TRBJ1-2; tentative D call: TRBD1 (5 bases). Germline V CDR1 and CDR2: LNHDA, SQIVND (reference sequence). CDR3 length: 10 amino acids. V was pared by 7 bases and J by 6 bases, with 6 bases between. The CDR3 bases are TGTGCCAGTACAGGGAATGGCTACACCTTC. It yields the protein CASTGNGYTF.

Only one count was recorded for this clone. The chain is built from TRBV30 and TRBJ2-3; TRBD2 matches 7 bases. This CDR3 contains 14 residues. Germline assignment: CDR1 GTSNPN and CDR2 SVGIG (reference sequence). V lost 4 bases to trimming and J lost 0 bases; unmatched junction nucleotides: 4. The CDR3 sequence: CAWMRGFSTDTQYF. The DNA for the CDR3 is TGTGCCTGGATGCGGGGGTTTAGCACAGATACGCAGTATTTT.

V gene TRBV19 combines with J gene TRBJ1-5; TRBD1 might be the D (5 bases). Germline V gene data show CDR1 as LNHDA and CDR2 as SQIVND (reference sequence). The CDR3 sequence is 13 residues long. Deletions cut 5 bases from V and 7 bases from J, with 12 bases between. The CDR3 coding sequence is TGTGCCAGTAGTGGGGGGGGACGCCAGCCCCAGCATTTT. The encoded protein is CASSGGGRQPQHF.